This T cell receptor (beta chain) comes out of a study of T cell responses to AZD1222 COVID-19 vaccine. Study-level results: Spike-wide vaccine-associated CD4 TCRs dominated at 160-218 and 743-854.

CDR1 is MNHNY, CDR2 SVGAGI, per germline (reference sequence). This CDR3 contains 14 residues. Deletions cut 0 bases from V and 5 bases from J, with 8 bases between. TCRdb's table, derived via immunoSEQ multiplex PCR, lists solely in-frame clones and lacks some. Here the sample spans 100,000 or so clones, 90% being singletons. Concerning this clone: The target antigen is unknown.

The receptor comes from an adult in good health. The sequencing used peripheral blood, collected on day 0 of AZD1222 vaccination. This chain joins TRBV6-6 and TRBJ1-5, with a tentative D call TRBD1 (5 bases). The CDR3 loop reads CASSYSGLDQPQHF. CDR3 DNA sequence: TGTGCCAGCAGTTACTCGGGGCTCGATCAGCCCCAGCATTTT.